The clone carrying this T cell receptor beta chain came up a few times. No antigen is known for it. The sample comes from a study of T cell responses to AZD1222 COVID-19 vaccine. Study at large: Pooling was applied to second doses at about 4 or about 12 weeks. Notes on the study in general: Receipt of two AZD1222 doses was followed by a rise in Spike-specific TCR breadth and depth.

The length of the CDR3 is 13 residues. The V and J ends lost 6 bases and 5 bases respectively, with 13 bases between them. Profiling relied on immunoSEQ multiplex PCR, and the TCRdb table lists in-frame clones only, not all of them. The sample holds tens of thousands of clones, roughly 88% seen once. This specimen consisted of peripheral blood, obtained on day 0 of AZD1222 vaccination. This TCR was sampled from an adult in good health. V and J are TRBV12-3 or TRBV12-4 and TRBJ1-2; D not certain. In nucleotides, the CDR3 is TGTGCCAGCAGGCCCGGGTCGAGGTATGGCTACACCTTC. This gives the protein CASRPGSRYGYTF.